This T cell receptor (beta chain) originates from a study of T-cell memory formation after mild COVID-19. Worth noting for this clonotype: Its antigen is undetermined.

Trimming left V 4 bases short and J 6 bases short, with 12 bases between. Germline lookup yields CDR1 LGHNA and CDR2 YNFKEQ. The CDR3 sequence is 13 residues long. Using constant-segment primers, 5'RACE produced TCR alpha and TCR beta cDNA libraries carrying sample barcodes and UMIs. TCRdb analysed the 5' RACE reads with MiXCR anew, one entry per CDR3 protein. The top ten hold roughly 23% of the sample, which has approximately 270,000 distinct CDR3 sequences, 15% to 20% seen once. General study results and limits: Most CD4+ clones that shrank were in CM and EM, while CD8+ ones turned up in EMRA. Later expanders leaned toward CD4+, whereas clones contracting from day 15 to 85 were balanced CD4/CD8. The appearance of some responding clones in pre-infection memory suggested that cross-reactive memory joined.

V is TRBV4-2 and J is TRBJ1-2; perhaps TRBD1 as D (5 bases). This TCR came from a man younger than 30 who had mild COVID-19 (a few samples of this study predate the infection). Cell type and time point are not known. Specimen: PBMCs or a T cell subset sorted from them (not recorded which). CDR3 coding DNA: TGTGCCAGCAGCCCCGACAGAAGGGATGGCTACACCTTC. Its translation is CASSPDRRDGYTF.